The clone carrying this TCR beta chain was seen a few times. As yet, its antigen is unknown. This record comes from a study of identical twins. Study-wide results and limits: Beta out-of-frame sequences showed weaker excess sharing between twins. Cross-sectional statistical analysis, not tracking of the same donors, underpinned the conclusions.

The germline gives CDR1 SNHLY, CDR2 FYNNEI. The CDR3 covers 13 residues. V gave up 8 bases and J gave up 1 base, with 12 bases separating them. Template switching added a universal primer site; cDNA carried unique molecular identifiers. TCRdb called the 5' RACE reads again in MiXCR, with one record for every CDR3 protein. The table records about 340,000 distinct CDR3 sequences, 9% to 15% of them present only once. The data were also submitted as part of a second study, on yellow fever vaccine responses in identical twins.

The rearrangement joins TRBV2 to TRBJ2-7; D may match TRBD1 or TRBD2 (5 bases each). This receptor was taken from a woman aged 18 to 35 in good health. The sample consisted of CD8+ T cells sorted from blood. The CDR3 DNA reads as TGTGCCAGCGGAACGGGACGGTCCTACGAGCAGTACTTC. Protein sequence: CASGTGRSYEQYF.